The present TCR beta chain was sequenced within a study of blood T cell repertoires in COVID-19. Original methodology: From reference gene primer amplification, estimates of nucleated cell counts were derived. Sequencing was performed with immunoSEQ multiplex PCR; in TCRdb, only in-frame clones are kept and a portion is missing. The V and J calls and clone size were taken over from that table, and D and trimming were inferred from the DNA. The data show hundreds of thousands of clones, 70% to 90% seen once. This clone was observed a single time. Trimming at V came to 2 bases and at J to 4 bases, leaving 9 bases not matched to a gene. CDR1 is LNHDA, CDR2 SQIVND, per germline (reference sequence). The CDR3 is made up of 16 amino acids. Cohort 3 donors were reported recovered after two negative PCRs, clearance, or symptom resolution.

The sequenced sample was PBMCs or T cells enriched from blood (not recorded which). The TCR originated in a woman aged 45-59 years who had recovered from COVID-19. The V gene is TRBV19, the J gene TRBJ1-1; TRBD1 agrees at 8 bases. The CDR3 loop is CASSIRQGNSGTEAFF. The CDR3 DNA reads TGTGCCAGTAGTATAAGACAGGGGAATTCGGGCACTGAAGCTTTCTTT.